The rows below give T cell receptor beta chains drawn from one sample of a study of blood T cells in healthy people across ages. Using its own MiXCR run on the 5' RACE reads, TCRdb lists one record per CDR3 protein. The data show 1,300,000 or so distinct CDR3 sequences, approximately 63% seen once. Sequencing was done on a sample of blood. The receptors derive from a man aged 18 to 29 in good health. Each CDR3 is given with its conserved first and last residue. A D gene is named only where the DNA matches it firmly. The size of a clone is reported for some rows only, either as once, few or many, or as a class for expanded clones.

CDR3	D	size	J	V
CASSKTGTGAREQYF	-	-	TRBJ2-4	TRBV21-1
CSARASSTEPQHF	-	-	TRBJ1-5	TRBV29-1
CASSQRLGWQETQYF	-	once	-	TRBV12-3/TRBV12-4
CASSQDESPLHF	-	-	TRBJ1-6	TRBV4-2
CASSPYQGGYEQYF	-	-	TRBJ2-7	TRBV12-3/TRBV12-4
CASSYGVTNYGYTF	-	-	TRBJ1-2	TRBV6-6
CSARSAGTPGGNEQFF	-	medium-sized	TRBJ2-1	TRBV20-1
CASSLRLPYEQYF	-	-	-	TRBV27
CAIGYSGGHYEQYF	-	-	TRBJ2-7	TRBV10-3
CASSQDGGVQQPQHF	-	-	TRBJ1-5	TRBV3-1
CSVELVGAEDTQYF	-	-	TRBJ2-3	TRBV29-1
CASSSPAAGGGTEAFF	-	-	TRBJ1-1	TRBV6-5
CASSSQGIETQYF	-	-	TRBJ2-5	TRBV28
CASSQDPDSSFYEQYF	-	few	TRBJ2-7	TRBV3-1
CASSVSPEAGGTDTQYF	-	-	TRBJ2-3	TRBV6-4
CASSLGPSRSGYTF	-	-	TRBJ1-2	TRBV5-6
CASSQEGARGVEYGYTF	-	few	TRBJ1-2	TRBV3-1
CASSLPTGGHEQYF	TRBD1	-	TRBJ2-7	TRBV5-6
CSVEKSGQYF	-	-	TRBJ2-3	TRBV29-1
CASSLGLAGWYEQYF	TRBD2	-	-	TRBV27
CASSLMAGANVLTF	-	-	TRBJ2-6	TRBV28
CASRIRDGNQPQHF	-	-	TRBJ1-5	TRBV6-2/TRBV6-3
CASSPGQGAISSYNEQFF	TRBD1	-	TRBJ2-1	TRBV7-6
CASSEVPNQPQHF	-	-	TRBJ1-5	TRBV2
CASSPRGTKRLEQYF	TRBD2	-	TRBJ2-4	TRBV28
CATSRDLDRGGDTQYF	TRBD1	-	TRBJ2-3	TRBV15
CASSYLGTGGLSGANVLTF	TRBD1	-	TRBJ2-6	TRBV6-5
CASSYGHWGQGSDTQYF	-	-	TRBJ2-3	TRBV11-2
CASSLQGARLWETQYF	TRBD1	-	TRBJ2-5	TRBV7-2
CASSLFLRERSNEQFF	-	-	TRBJ2-1	TRBV13
CATSVTKGEIAGNTGELFF	TRBD2	-	TRBJ2-2	TRBV24-1
CSVEGSEHTQYF	-	few	TRBJ2-3	TRBV29-1
CSASSLAGAINEQFF	TRBD2	few	TRBJ2-1	TRBV20-1
CSARPHSIGVFF	-	few	TRBJ2-1	TRBV20-1
CASSLGRGTDDRQETQYF	TRBD1	-	TRBJ2-5	TRBV7-9
CASSLSLSSYNSPLHF	-	once	TRBJ1-6	TRBV7-2
CASSYPREEAGETQYF	-	once	TRBJ2-5	TRBV6-6
CASSLDGGGIETQYF	-	-	TRBJ2-3	TRBV7-2
CASSSRTLRRGANVLTF	-	once	TRBJ2-6	TRBV6-2/TRBV6-3
CSARGTSGSPNEQFF	TRBD2	-	TRBJ2-1	TRBV20-1
CASSSPTVPTYNEQFF	-	-	TRBJ2-1	TRBV5-1
CASSFRNPADTQYF	-	-	TRBJ2-3	TRBV11-2
CSVERRDLGEQYF	-	few	TRBJ2-4	TRBV29-1
CASSQDRQKEWDSGANVLTF	-	-	TRBJ2-6	TRBV4-1
CASSSARTSGGYLSYEQYF	TRBD2	-	TRBJ2-7	TRBV6-2/TRBV6-3
CASSFNRDVSSYNSPLHF	-	few	TRBJ1-6	TRBV27
CSQDSVAAGEQFF	-	once	TRBJ2-1	TRBV29-1
CASTFVRGSNTGELFF	-	-	TRBJ2-2	TRBV27